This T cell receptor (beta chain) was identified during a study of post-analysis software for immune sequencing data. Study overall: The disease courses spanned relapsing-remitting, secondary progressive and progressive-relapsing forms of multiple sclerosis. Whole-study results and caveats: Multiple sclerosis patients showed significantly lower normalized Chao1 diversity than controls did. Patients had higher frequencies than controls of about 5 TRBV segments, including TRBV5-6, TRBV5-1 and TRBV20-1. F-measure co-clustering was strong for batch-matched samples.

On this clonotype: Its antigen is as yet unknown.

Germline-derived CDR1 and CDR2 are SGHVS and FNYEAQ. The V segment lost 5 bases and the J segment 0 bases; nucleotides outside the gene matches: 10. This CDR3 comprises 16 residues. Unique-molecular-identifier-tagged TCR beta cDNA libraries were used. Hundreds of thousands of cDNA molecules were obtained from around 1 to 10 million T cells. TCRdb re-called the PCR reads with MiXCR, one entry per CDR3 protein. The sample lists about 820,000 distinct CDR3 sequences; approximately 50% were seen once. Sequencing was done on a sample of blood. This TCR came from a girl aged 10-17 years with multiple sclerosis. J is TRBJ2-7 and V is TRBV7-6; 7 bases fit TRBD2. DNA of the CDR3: TGTGCCAGCAGCCCGGAGGTTAGCGGGTTCTCCTACGAGCAGTACTTC. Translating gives CASSPEVSGFSYEQYF.